This TCR beta chain was profiled in a study of T cell responses to AZD1222 COVID-19 vaccine. Study-level points and caveats: After the peak T cell response, and only then, were repertoires sampled. Spike-specific TCR breadth and depth were elevated following two AZD1222 doses.

Clones were read by immunoSEQ multiplex PCR, and TCRdb kept only the in-frame ones, dropping some. In the table there are 50,000 to 65,000 clones, 65% to 85% of which are singletons. With regard to this clone: Its antigen is as yet unknown.

Trimming removed 2 bases from V and 4 bases from J, with 10 bases in between. Germline loops: CDR1 SGHRS, CDR2 YFSETQ. The CDR3 is 14 residues long. The sample consisted of peripheral blood, taken 28 days after the second AZD1222 dose. The receptor was derived from an adult who received the AZD1222 COVID-19 vaccine. V gene TRBV5-1 combines with J gene TRBJ1-5, with a tentative D call TRBD1 (6 bases). Written as DNA, the CDR3 is TGCGCCAGCAGCTTAGGGGGGACGAATCAGCCCCAGCATTTT. As protein: CASSLGGTNQPQHF.